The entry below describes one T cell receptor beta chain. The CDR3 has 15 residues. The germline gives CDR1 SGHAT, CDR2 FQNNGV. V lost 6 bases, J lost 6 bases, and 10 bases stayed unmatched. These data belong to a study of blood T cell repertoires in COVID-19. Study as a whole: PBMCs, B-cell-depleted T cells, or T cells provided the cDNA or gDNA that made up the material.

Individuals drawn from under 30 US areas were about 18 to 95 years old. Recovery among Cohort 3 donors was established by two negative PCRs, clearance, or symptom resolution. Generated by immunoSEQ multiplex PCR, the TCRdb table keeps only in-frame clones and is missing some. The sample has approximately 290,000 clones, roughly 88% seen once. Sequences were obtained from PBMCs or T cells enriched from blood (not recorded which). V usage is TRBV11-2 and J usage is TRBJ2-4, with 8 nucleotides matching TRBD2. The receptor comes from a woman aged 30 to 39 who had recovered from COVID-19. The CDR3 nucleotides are TGTGCCAGCAGTCTGGCGGGGGGCTCATTAAACATTCAGTACTTC. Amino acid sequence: CASSLAGGSLNIQYF. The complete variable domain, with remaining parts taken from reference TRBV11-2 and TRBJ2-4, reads EAGVAQSPRYKIIEKRQSVAFWCNPISGHATLYWYQQILGQGPKLLIQFQNNGVVDDSQLPKDRFSAERLKGVDSTLKIQPAKLEDSAVYLCASSLAGGSLNIQYFGAGTRLSVL.